This T cell receptor (beta chain) was documented in a study of T cell responses to AZD1222 COVID-19 vaccine. The J segment lost 6 bases and the V segment lost 4 bases, leaving 8 bases of the junction unmatched. Germline CDR1 SGHRS, CDR2 YFSETQ. CDR3 length: 15 amino acids. Generated by immunoSEQ multiplex PCR, the TCRdb table keeps only in-frame clones and is missing some. The table lists 100,000 to 150,000 clones, approximately 91% of them singletons. The sequence was collected from an adult who received the AZD1222 COVID-19 vaccine. The gene calls are TRBV5-1 and TRBJ2-2; 8 nucleotides agree with TRBD1. Sequenced material: peripheral blood, taken 28 days after the second AZD1222 dose. The CDR3 coding sequence is TGCGCCAGCAGCCGCGACAGGGGAGAGGCCGGGGAGCTGTTTTTT. It yields the protein CASSRDRGEAGELFF.